The 12 T cell receptor beta chains below come from one sample, sequenced in a study of cytomegalovirus exposure and HLA in healthy donors. Libraries were prepared by immunoSEQ multiplex PCR; TCRdb keeps only in-frame clonotypes and omits some of them. This table holds 150,000 to 200,000 clones, 80% to 85% found once. The source material was PBMCs. Receptors originate from a man in his thirties or forties in good health and CMV-seropositive.

This clone came up a few times. The chain combines TRBV7-3 with TRBJ2-2; 10 bases line up with TRBD1. V trimming: 5 bases; J trimming: 4 bases; junction bases outside the gene matches: 4. From germline, CDR1 is SGHTA and CDR2 FQGTGA. The CDR3 has 15 residues. DNA of the CDR3: TGTGCCAGCAGCCCCGGGACAGGGGCCACCGGGGAGCTGTTTTTT. Translation gives CASSPGTGATGELFF.

The rearrangement uses TRBV7-3 and TRBJ2-3; 7 positions agree with TRBD2. V lost 5 bases, J lost 0 bases, and 8 bases stayed unmatched. CDR1 is SGHTA and CDR2 is FQGTGA in the germline V gene. The CDR3 is 16 residues long. The CDR3 sequence: CASSPRGGRSTDTQYF. CDR3 nucleotides: TGTGCCAGCAGCCCCCGGGGAGGGAGGAGCACAGATACGCAGTATTTT.

This chain links TRBV6-1 with TRBJ2-2; 11 nucleotides align to TRBD1. V trimming: 8 bases; J trimming: 3 bases; junction bases outside the gene matches: 5. The germline gives CDR1 MNHNS, CDR2 SASEGT. CDR3 length equals 15 residues. The CDR3 nucleotides read TGTGCCAGCCGAGAGGGACAGGGGGACACCGGGGAGCTGTTTTTT. It is translated as CASREGQGDTGELFF.

This sequence joins TRBV9 and TRBJ2-3; a weak D match, TRBD2 (6 bases). CDR1 is SGDLS and CDR2 is YYNGEE in the germline V gene. CDR3 length equals 14 residues. V gave up 2 bases and J gave up 1 base, with 8 bases separating them. In DNA, the CDR3 is TGTGCCAGCAGCGTGGAGGGGCGCACAGATACGCAGTATTTT. Translating gives CASSVEGRTDTQYF. The variable domain in full, completed from reference TRBV9 and TRBJ2-3, reads DSGVTQTPKHLITATGQRVTLRCSPRSGDLSVYWYQQSLDQGLQFLIQYYNGEERAKGNILERFSAQQFPDLHSELNLSSLELGDSALYFCASSVEGRTDTQYFGPGTRLTVL.

The V call is TRBV6-1, the J call TRBJ1-4; TRBD1 might be the D (5 bases). CDR1 and CDR2 (germline): MNHNS, SASEGT. The V end was cut by 9 bases, the J end by 8 bases, with 22 bases between. The CDR3 runs 15 residues. The CDR3 sequence is CASTEVGSGGEKLFF. DNA of the CDR3: TGTGCCAGTACGGAAGTGGGCTCCGGGGGGGAAAAACTGTTTTTT.

The chain joins TRBV9 to TRBJ2-1; 7 nucleotides line up with TRBD2. Germline lookup yields CDR1 SGDLS and CDR2 YYNGEE. This CDR3 has 14 amino acids. The V and J ends lost 5 bases and 4 bases, in that order; junction bases with no gene match: 6. CDR3 residues: CASSGGEGYNEQFF. The DNA for the CDR3 is TGTGCCAGCAGTGGAGGGGAGGGATACAATGAGCAGTTCTTC.

J is TRBJ2-7 and V is TRBV29-1, with D possibly TRBD1 on 6 matching bases. The CDR3 has 12 amino acids. Germline assignment: CDR1 SQVTM and CDR2 ANQGSEA. Trimming cost V 5 bases and J 3 bases, with 11 bases left between them. In nucleotides, the CDR3 is TGCAGCGTTTCGACAGGAGTCTACGAGCAGTACTTC. Translating gives CSVSTGVYEQYF.

The chain combines TRBV7-6 with TRBJ2-1, with 10 nucleotides matching TRBD2. The V and J ends lost 2 bases and 5 bases, in that order; junction bases with no gene match: 0. The length of the CDR3 is 14 residues. Looked up from germline, CDR1 is SGHVS and CDR2 is FNYEAQ. CDR3 residues: CASSLLAGDNEQFF. In DNA, the CDR3 is TGTGCCAGCAGCTTACTAGCGGGGGACAATGAGCAGTTCTTC.

This chain joins TRBV7-6 and TRBJ2-7, with D maybe TRBD1 (6 bases). Germline lookup yields CDR1 SGHVS and CDR2 FNYEAQ. The CDR3 has 14 amino acids. Trimming removed 0 bases from V and 7 bases from J, with 13 bases in between. DNA for the CDR3: TGTGCCAGCAGCTTAGCAAGCAGGGGCCGGGAGCAGTACTTC. Its protein product is CASSLASRGREQYF.

This chain connects TRBV27 to TRBJ2-7, with D possibly TRBD1 on 6 matching bases. The CDR3 contains 15 residues. The germline V gene has CDR1 MNHEY and CDR2 SMNVEV (reference sequence). The V gene lost 6 bases and the J gene lost 5 bases, with 20 bases spanning the gap. The CDR3 DNA follows: TGTGCCAGCAGCTCGGGAACCGGGACAAAGCACGAGCAGTACTTC. This gives the protein CASSSGTGTKHEQYF.

The chain has TRBV18 and TRBJ2-2; D possibly corresponds to TRBD2 (5 bases). Germline V CDR1 and CDR2: KGHSH, LQKENI. The CDR3 spans 14 residues. Trimming removed 4 bases from V and 6 bases from J, with 12 bases in between. This CDR3 is CASSQTGTPGELFF. CDR3 coding DNA: TGTGCCAGCTCACAAACGGGAACACCCGGGGAGCTGTTTTTT.

The genes are TRBV5-1 and TRBJ2-4; TRBD2 is a possible D gene (5 bases). Trimming stripped 0 bases from V and 0 bases from J, with 10 bases between. The CDR3 runs to 16 residues. Per the germline V gene, CDR1 is SGHRS and CDR2 is YFSETQ. CDR3 sequence reads: CASSLALGRAKNIQYF. CDR3 DNA sequence: TGCGCCAGCAGCTTGGCTTTGGGGAGAGCCAAAAACATTCAGTACTTC.